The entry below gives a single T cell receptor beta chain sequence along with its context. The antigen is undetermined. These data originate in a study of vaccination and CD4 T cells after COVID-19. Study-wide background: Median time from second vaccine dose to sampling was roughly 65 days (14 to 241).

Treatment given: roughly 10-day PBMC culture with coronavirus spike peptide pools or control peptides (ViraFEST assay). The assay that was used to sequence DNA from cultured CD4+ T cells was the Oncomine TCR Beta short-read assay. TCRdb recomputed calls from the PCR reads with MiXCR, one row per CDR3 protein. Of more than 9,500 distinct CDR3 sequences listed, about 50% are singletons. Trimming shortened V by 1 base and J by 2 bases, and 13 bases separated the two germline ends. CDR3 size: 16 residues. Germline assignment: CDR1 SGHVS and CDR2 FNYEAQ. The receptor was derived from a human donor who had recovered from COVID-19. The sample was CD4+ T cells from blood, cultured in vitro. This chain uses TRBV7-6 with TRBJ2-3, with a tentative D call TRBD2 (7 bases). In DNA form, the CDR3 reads TGTGCCAGCAGCTTAGGAGGGGGAGGGGTCACAGATACGCAGTATTTT. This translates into CASSLGGGGVTDTQYF.